This T cell receptor beta chain stems from a study of blood T cell repertoires in COVID-19. About the study: Italy, Spain and the United States were the sources of the convalescent and acute COVID-19 samples.

As processed by the authors: Reference gene primer amplification gave nucleated cell count estimates. Profiled with immunoSEQ multiplex PCR; TCRdb holds only in-frame clones, not every one. V and J calls plus clone size are reproduced from that table; the DNA served to infer D and trimming. Counted here are approximately 100,000 clones, over 70% occurring once; the ten biggest clones make up approximately 0.9%. The clonotype originates from a human donor with acute or convalescent COVID-19. The donor label of this sample is uncertain. The source material was peripheral blood.

CDR3 amino acids: CASSYQGTGNYEQYF. The CDR3, as DNA: TGTGCCAGCAGTTACCAGGGGACAGGTAACTACGAGCAGTACTTC. This chain joins TRBV6-5 and TRBJ2-7, with TRBD1 matching 8 bases. Germline trimming cut 2 bases from V and 3 bases from J; bases unmatched to any gene: 6. There are 15 residues in the CDR3. The germline gives CDR1 MNHEY, CDR2 SVGAGI.